This paragraph reports one TCR beta chain. The sample belongs to a study of T cells in tuberculosis. Using immunoSEQ multiplex PCR, the repertoire was profiled, and TCRdb retains in-frame clones only, with some absent. The data show tens of thousands of clones, under 95% seen once. After thawing and overnight rest, PBMC were stained with GMM-loaded CD1B tetramer, viability dye and anti-CD3 for sorting. The lipid loaded on the CD1B tetramers was C32 glucose monomycolate from Rhodococcus equi. CD14-expressing monocytes were removed from PBMC before cryopreservation and sorting. Tetramer-negative cells, about 97,000 per donor, were also sorted. CDR1 MNHEY and CDR2 SMNVEV come from the germline V gene (reference sequence). The V and J ends lost 5 bases and 2 bases, in that order; junction bases with no gene match: 7. The CDR3 is made up of 15 amino acids.

The gene calls are TRBV27 and TRBJ2-5; 8 nucleotides agree with TRBD1. This TCR was sampled from an adult woman with latent tuberculosis. Sequencing was performed on CD1b-GMM tetramer-negative cells sorted from PBMCs. The CDR3 spells CASSPLDRGQETQYF. CDR3 DNA: TGTGCCAGCAGTCCTCTAGACAGGGGTCAAGAGACCCAGTACTTC.